These T cell receptor beta chains were read from a single sample in a study of T cells in Graves' hyperthyroidism and ophthalmopathy. Each CDR3 protein is one row after TCRdb ran MiXCR on the multiplex PCR reads. The sample comprises 640,000 or so distinct CDR3 sequences, roughly 14% of which are singletons, and 3.5% to 4.5% rests with the top ten. Specimen: blood. The receptors were gathered from a middle-aged woman with Graves' ophthalmopathy. CDR3s include the opening cysteine and the closing phenylalanine or tryptophan. A D gene is named only where the DNA matches it firmly. Only part of the rows carry a size: once, few, many, or a class if the clone is expanded.

clone_size j_call d_call v_call cdr3_aa cdr3_nt
many TRBJ1-2 . TRBV12-3/TRBV12-4 CASSVGGTNYGYTF TGTGCCAGCAGTGTGGGGGGCACCAACTATGGCTACACCTTC
. TRBJ1-5 . TRBV19 CASSTQHNQPQHF TGTGCCAGTAGTACCCAGCACAATCAGCCCCAGCATTTT
. TRBJ2-2 . TRBV5-1 CASSLQPPGELFF TGCGCCAGCAGCTTGCAGCCCCCCGGGGAGCTGTTTTTT
many TRBJ2-7 TRBD1 TRBV28 CATWTGVGEQYF TGTGCCACTTGGACAGGGGTGGGCGAGCAGTACTTC
many TRBJ2-5 . TRBV12-3/TRBV12-4 CASSLLRGDGETQYF TGTGCCAGCAGTCTCCTGAGGGGGGATGGAGAGACCCAGTACTTC
many TRBJ2-7 . TRBV28 CASSFGGGRYEQYF TGTGCCAGCAGTTTTGGGGGGGGGCGGTACGAGCAGTACTTC
many TRBJ2-5 TRBD1 TRBV6-2/TRBV6-3 CASSYPLYRDRDQETQYF TGTGCCAGCAGTTACCCCTTGTACCGGGACAGGGACCAAGAGACCCAGTACTTC
many TRBJ1-2 TRBD1 TRBV6-1 CASSQGGLDYGYTF TGTGCCAGCAGTCAGGGGGGCCTCGATTATGGCTACACCTTC
few TRBJ2-2 TRBD1 TRBV5-1 CASSFMGGQVNTGELFF TGCGCCAGCAGCTTTATGGGTGGACAGGTGAACACCGGGGAGCTGTTTTTT
few TRBJ1-6 TRBD1 TRBV19 CASSDPGTGVRSPLHF TGTGCCAGTAGCGATCCCGGGACAGGGGTTCGTTCACCCCTCCACTTT
many TRBJ2-7 TRBD2 TRBV12-3/TRBV12-4 CASSFRGAGVGYEQYF TGTGCCAGCAGTTTTAGGGGCGCGGGGGTTGGCTACGAGCAGTACTTC
many TRBJ1-5 TRBD1 TRBV9 CASSPGTGTQPQHF TGTGCCAGCAGCCCCGGGACAGGCACACAGCCCCAGCATTTT
. TRBJ2-7 . TRBV7-8 CASSSLAGLAYEQYF TGTGCCAGCAGTTCTCTGGCGGGACTCGCCTACGAGCAGTACTTC
many TRBJ1-5 TRBD1 TRBV12-3/TRBV12-4 CASSLRTGGDRGQPQHF TGTGCCAGCAGTTTACGGACAGGGGGCGACAGGGGTCAGCCCCAGCATTTT
. TRBJ1-5 . TRBV27 CASSLRGFGNQPQHF TGTGCCAGCAGTTTAAGAGGCTTTGGCAATCAGCCCCAGCATTTT
many TRBJ2-7 TRBD2 TRBV15 CATPAGTSDEQYF TGTGCCACCCCCGCCGGGACTAGTGACGAGCAGTACTTC
. TRBJ1-1 . TRBV12-3/TRBV12-4 CASSLSAGKGTEAFF TGTGCCAGCAGTTTATCGGCGGGGAAGGGGACTGAAGCTTTCTTT
many TRBJ2-2 . TRBV29-1 CSVARNTGELFF TGCAGCGTAGCACGTAACACCGGGGAGCTGTTTTTT
. TRBJ2-7 TRBD2 TRBV27 CASSQLAGSYEQYF TGTGCCAGCAGTCAGCTAGCGGGATCCTACGAGCAGTACTTC
many TRBJ2-5 TRBD2 TRBV4-1 CASSLGLAVTQYF TGCGCCAGCAGCCTGGGACTAGCGGTGACCCAGTACTTC
many TRBJ2-4 TRBD1 TRBV7-8 CASSPDTLTGGRAKNIQYF TGTGCCAGCAGCCCAGATACCTTGACAGGGGGTCGAGCCAAAAACATTCAGTACTTC
many TRBJ2-5 . TRBV9 CASSVGSPPGETQYF TGTGCCAGCAGCGTAGGTTCACCGCCAGGGGAGACCCAGTACTTC
many TRBJ2-7 . TRBV6-1 CASSEVSPHAYF TGTGCCAGCAGTGAAGTAAGCCCTCACGCGTACTTC
many TRBJ2-5 . TRBV6-1 CASSGGLEETQYF TGTGCCAGCAGTGGGGGCCTTGAAGAGACCCAGTACTTC
many TRBJ2-2 . TRBV10-3 CAAWRGTGELFF TGTGCCGCCTGGAGAGGGACCGGGGAGCTGTTTTTT
many TRBJ1-1 . TRBV12-5 CASGNHQVNTEAFF TGTGCTAGTGGCAACCATCAAGTAAACACTGAAGCTTTCTTT
. TRBJ2-7 TRBD1 TRBV3-1 CASSSPGQRSDEQYF TGTGCCAGCAGCTCTCCGGGACAGCGTTCGGACGAGCAGTACTTC
many TRBJ2-2 . TRBV20-1 CSAIKDRDTGELFF TGCAGTGCGATAAAGGACAGAGACACCGGGGAGCTGTTTTTT
. TRBJ2-5 TRBD2 TRBV19 CASSIEAGDKETQYF TGTGCCAGTAGTATAGAGGCGGGAGATAAAGAGACCCAGTACTTC
few TRBJ2-2 . TRBV24-1 CATSDNRPGQTTGELFF TGTGCCACCAGTGACAACCGACCGGGACAAACCACCGGGGAGCTGTTTTTT
many TRBJ1-6 TRBD1 TRBV6-2/TRBV6-3 CASKERTGFNSPLHF TGTGCCAGCAAGGAACGGACAGGGTTCAATTCACCCCTCCACTTT
many TRBJ1-1 . TRBV29-1 CSVARGSDTEAFF TGCAGCGTTGCACGCGGGTCGGACACTGAAGCTTTCTTT
few TRBJ1-1 . TRBV20-1 CSARDRGSAEAFF TGCAGTGCTAGAGACAGGGGAAGTGCTGAAGCTTTCTTT
many TRBJ2-7 . TRBV18 CASSPPLRDEQYF TGTGCCAGCTCACCACCCCTCCGGGACGAGCAGTACTTC
. TRBJ2-7 TRBD2 TRBV6-5 CASSYSIARESYEQYF TGTGCCAGCAGTTACTCGATCGCGCGGGAGAGCTACGAGCAGTACTTC
many TRBJ2-7 TRBD1 TRBV2 CASRLGQAYEQYF TGTGCCAGCAGACTGGGACAGGCCTACGAGCAGTACTTC
many TRBJ2-7 . TRBV12-3/TRBV12-4 CASSDTSSGFYEQYF TGTGCCAGCAGTGATACTAGCTCGGGGTTCTACGAGCAGTACTTC
few TRBJ2-7 . TRBV9 CASSKQDYEQYF TGTGCCAGCAGCAAACAGGACTACGAGCAGTACTTC
many TRBJ2-2 . TRBV2 CASMGSGHTGELFF TGTGCCAGCATGGGTAGCGGTCACACCGGGGAGCTGTTTTTT
many TRBJ2-7 . TRBV18 CASSPPFGQKSYEQYF TGTGCCAGCTCACCACCTTTTGGACAGAAAAGTTACGAGCAGTACTTC